The present T cell receptor (beta chain) was sequenced within a study of CD8 T cells in ankylosing spondylitis. Broader study findings: Relatively rare in peripheral blood, disease-linked clones were also CD8+. Among TCR beta sequences, a motif of roughly 8 highly homologous variants appeared characteristic of ankylosing spondylitis blood. Clones linked to disease were reported to show significant enrichment in matched ankylosing spondylitis synovial fluid. A number of the motif variants had already been described in reactive arthritis synovial fluid and blood.

Making use of molecular barcodes, quantitative 5'-RACE generated TCR beta libraries. TCRdb re-called the 5' RACE reads through MiXCR, storing one row per CDR3 protein. The table has about 90,000 distinct CDR3 sequences, about 8.3% seen once. This clonotype has just a few counts. Its antigen remains unknown. J was trimmed by 3 bases and V by 4 bases; bases with no gene match: 3. The germline gives CDR1 MNHNS, CDR2 SASEGT. This CDR3 has 15 residues. V gene TRBV6-1 combines with J gene TRBJ2-2; TRBD2 matches 9 bases. This receptor was obtained from a male donor with ankylosing spondylitis. The sample was blood, either unsorted or a sorted T cell fraction (not recorded which). The DNA for the CDR3 is TGTGCCAGCAGTGGCGAGCGGGAGGACACCGGGGAGCTGTTTTTT. Its translation: CASSGEREDTGELFF.